The 26 T cell receptor beta chains given below trace back to one sample, sequenced in a study of siplizumab effects on memory and regulatory T cells. The table came from immunoSEQ multiplex PCR; TCRdb's copy has only in-frame clones and leaves some out. The sample lists about 100,000 clones, about nine tenths occurring once. The material sequenced was non-Treg CD4+ T cells sorted from blood. These receptors were collected from a human donor in good health.

The V and J genes are TRBV11-3 and TRBJ1-1, with D perhaps TRBD1 (5 bases). The V end was cut by 4 bases, the J end by 0 bases, with 15 bases between. The CDR3 has 16 residues. CDR1 is SGHNT and CDR2 is YENEEA in the germline V gene. The CDR3 loop is CASSSAGREMNTEAFF. CDR3 bases: TGTGCCAGCAGCTCAGCGGGGCGGGAAATGAACACTGAAGCTTTCTTT.

The V gene is TRBV4-2, the J gene TRBJ1-3; D remains ambiguous. The CDR3 has 15 residues. Trimming removed 3 bases from V and 6 bases from J, with 15 bases in between. Germline CDR1 and CDR2: LGHNA and YNFKEQ. The CDR3 DNA is TGTGCCAGCAGCCACGAACGACGGCGTGAAAACACCATATATTTT. Its protein product is CASSHERRRENTIYF.

A word on this clone: This CDR3 is also generated by other DNA sequences in the sample. The chain uses TRBV5-1 and TRBJ1-2; no firm D call. The CDR3 is 14 residues long. Trimming removed 9 bases at V and 2 bases at J, with 17 bases between. Germline V CDR1 and CDR2: SGHRS, YFSETQ. As DNA, the CDR3 is TGCGCCACAAGCTTGGCAGGCGGCAACTATGGCTACACCTTC. Its translation is CATSLAGGNYGYTF.

The genes are TRBV9 and TRBJ2-1; TRBD2 aligns across 10 bases. Germline-derived CDR1 and CDR2 are SGDLS and YYNGEE. CDR3 length equals 19 residues. Trimming at V came to 4 bases and at J to 4 bases, leaving 17 bases not matched to a gene. CDR3 protein: CASSPQRGGGYVRYNEQFF. In DNA form, the CDR3 reads TGTGCCAGCAGCCCTCAGCGGGGGGGCGGGTACGTCCGATACAATGAGCAGTTCTTC.

The CDR3 DNA follows: TGTGCCAGCAGTGAAAGGGCAGTTAGCCAGCCCCAGCATTTT. This codes for CASSERAVSQPQHF. V and J are TRBV6-1 and TRBJ1-5; D unclear. Germline V CDR1 and CDR2: MNHNS, SASEGT. The germline V and J ends were trimmed by 2 bases and 7 bases, with 12 bases remaining between them. This CDR3 is built from 14 residues.

V and J are TRBV30 and TRBJ2-3, with TRBD1 matching 7 bases. The J segment lost 6 bases and the V segment lost 7 bases, leaving 16 bases of the junction unmatched. Germline V CDR1 and CDR2: GTSNPN, SVGIG (reference sequence). The length of the CDR3 is 15 residues. The CDR3 bases are TGTGCCTTGGGGACAGACAGGCCCACACGCGATACGCAGTATTTT. Its translation: CALGTDRPTRDTQYF.

This clone was recorded only once. The chain recombines TRBV11-3 with TRBJ2-5; 9 bases are a match to TRBD2. The CDR3 length is 16 residues. The ends lost 1 base at V and 1 base at J; junction bases unmatched: 4. Germline CDR1 is SGHNT and CDR2 is YENEEA. CDR3 sequence: CASSLGLAGAQETQYF. In DNA, the CDR3 is TGTGCCAGCAGCTTAGGATTAGCGGGAGCCCAAGAGACCCAGTACTTC.

The rearrangement joins TRBV20-1 to TRBJ2-3; D gene unclear. Between the trimmed V and J ends, which lost 2 bases and 5 bases, there was a span of 5 bases. The CDR3 is 11 residues long. Germline V lookup: CDR1 DFQATT, CDR2 SNEGSKA (reference sequence). The CDR3 loop reads CSARPRDTQYF. The CDR3 DNA sequence: TGCAGTGCTAGACCTCGAGATACGCAGTATTTT.

CDR3 sequence reads: CASSYSQFSEQYF. The CDR3 region has the DNA TGTGCCAGCAGTTACTCTCAGTTTTCCGAGCAGTACTTC. The J gene is TRBJ2-7, the V gene TRBV6-6; D ambiguous. From germline, CDR1 is MNHNY and CDR2 SVGAGI (reference sequence). Trimming took off 0 bases at V and 6 bases at J, with 9 bases between the two ends. This CDR3 has 13 residues.

The rearrangement links TRBV6-5 to TRBJ2-1, with D possibly being TRBD1 (5 bases). Trimming removed 6 bases at V and 4 bases at J, with 16 bases between. This CDR3 spans 15 amino acids. CDR1 is MNHEY and CDR2 is SVGAGI in the germline V gene. The CDR3 sequence: CASRPLRQKYNEQFF. CDR3 sequence (DNA): TGTGCCAGCAGACCCTTAAGACAGAAATACAATGAGCAGTTCTTC.

The genes are TRBV21-1 and TRBJ1-5; the table names TRBD1, a call not compared with the DNA. TRBV21-1 is reported as a pseudogene. There are 16 residues in the CDR3. The CDR3 sequence is CASSKGRGGQNQPQHF. The CDR3 nucleotides are TGTGCCAGCAGCAAAGGGCGAGGGGGCCAGAATCAGCCCCAGCATTTT.

This clone was found once. The gene calls are TRBV9 and TRBJ1-5; D not certain. Germline CDR1 reads SGDLS; CDR2 reads YYNGEE. CDR3 size: 16 residues. Trimming took 0 bases from V and 0 from J, leaving 10 bases between them. The CDR3 protein is CASSVDPDHSNQPQHF. CDR3 in DNA: TGTGCCAGCAGCGTAGACCCAGACCATAGCAATCAGCCCCAGCATTTT.

This clone is a singleton in its sample. The rearrangement uses TRBV30 and TRBJ2-6; no reliable D call. CDR1 GTSNPN and CDR2 SVGIG come from the germline V gene (reference sequence). This CDR3 region has 15 residues. With 1 base removed from V and 2 bases from J, the gap between germline ends came to 9 bases. Here the CDR3 DNA reads TGTGCCTGGAGTGGAACACGGGCTGGGGCCAACGTCCTGACTTTC. Its protein is CAWSGTRAGANVLTF.

V gene TRBV30 combines with J gene TRBJ1-2, with TRBD1 matching over 9 bases. Germline assignment: CDR1 GTSNPN and CDR2 SVGIG (reference sequence). Trimming at V came to 4 bases and at J to 3 bases, leaving 6 bases not matched to a gene. The CDR3 consists of 14 residues. This CDR3 reads CAWTLGQGYYGYTF. CDR3 nucleotides: TGTGCCTGGACCCTCGGACAGGGGTACTATGGCTACACCTTC.

This chain uses TRBV9 with TRBJ2-1; D not resolved. The ends were cut back, 4 bases at V and 9 bases at J, with 14 bases in the middle. Germline V gives CDR1 SGDLS, CDR2 YYNGEE. CDR3 length equals 13 residues. The CDR3 here is CASSPDWGAEQFF. The CDR3 DNA follows: TGTGCCAGCAGCCCAGACTGGGGTGCTGAGCAGTTCTTC.

The chain is built from TRBV25-1 and TRBJ1-2, with D unclear. Germline loops: CDR1 MGHDK, CDR2 SYGVNS. This CDR3 has 11 residues. Deletions cut 4 bases from V and 6 bases from J, with 6 bases between. The CDR3 bases are TGTGCCAGCAGTGCGGGTCATGGCTACACCTTC. This codes for CASSAGHGYTF.

This clone was seen only a few times. The chain has TRBV6-1 and TRBJ1-1, with D hard to call. V was clipped by 4 bases and J by 8 bases, with 8 bases between them. The CDR3 runs to 11 residues. Germline CDR1 MNHNS, CDR2 SASEGT. The CDR3 nucleotides are TGTGCCAGCAGTGGGCCGAGGGAAGCTTTCTTT. Amino acids: CASSGPREAFF.

The rearrangement uses TRBV7-9 and TRBJ1-1; D is possibly TRBD1 (5 bases). V dropped 7 bases and J dropped 1 base, with 10 bases sitting between them. CDR1 is SEHNR, CDR2 FQNEAQ, per germline (reference sequence). This CDR3 is 13 amino acids long. CDR3 nucleotides: TGTGCCAGCATATCCCAGGGGAACACTGAAGCTTTCTTT. Amino acids: CASISQGNTEAFF.

The chain has TRBV7-3 and TRBJ2-1, with D tentatively TRBD1 (5 bases). Germline CDR1 reads SGHTA; CDR2 reads FQGTGA. Trimming took 2 bases from V and 5 from J, leaving 13 bases between them. The CDR3 is made up of 15 amino acids. CDR3 loop: CASSLLGLADNEQFF. The DNA of the CDR3 is TGTGCCAGCAGCTTACTGGGGCTGGCGGACAATGAGCAGTTCTTC.

The chain combines TRBV29-1 with TRBJ2-7; 8 bases line up with TRBD1. Germline CDR1 SQVTM, CDR2 ANQGSEA. V dropped 5 bases and J dropped 4; count of bases not matched to a gene: 7. This CDR3 region has 13 residues. In nucleotides, the CDR3 is TGCAGCGTTTCGGACAGGGCGAGTTACGAGCAGTACTTC. This gives the protein CSVSDRASYEQYF.

The J gene is TRBJ1-1, the V gene TRBV5-1; D uncertain. V gave up 1 base and J gave up 4 bases, with 14 bases separating them. CDR3 length: 15 amino acids. Germline CDR1 and CDR2: SGHRS and YFSETQ. This chain's CDR3 is CASSLLGPTGTEAFF. The CDR3 DNA reads as TGCGCCAGCAGCTTGTTGGGTCCCACGGGCACTGAAGCTTTCTTT.

The rearrangement links TRBV18 to TRBJ2-7, with TRBD1 identical over 7 bases. V dropped 4 bases and J dropped 0; count of bases not matched to a gene: 6. The CDR3 has 15 residues. The germline CDR1 and CDR2 sequences are KGHSH and LQKENI. Written as DNA, the CDR3 is TGTGCCAGCTCACGGGTAGGGGACAGCTCCTACGAGCAGTACTTC. Translated, it gives CASSRVGDSSYEQYF.

This chain connects TRBV5-5 to TRBJ2-1, with 7 bases identical to TRBD2. V lost 4 bases and J lost 8; bases outside the gene matches: 6. Germline lookup yields CDR1 SGHKS and CDR2 YYEKEE (reference sequence). The CDR3 totals 13 residues. In nucleotides, the CDR3 is TGTGCCAGCAGCCCCGGTGGGGGGGATGAGCAGTTCTTC. It translates to CASSPGGGDEQFF.

The genes are TRBV27 and TRBJ2-2; TRBD2 agrees at 8 bases. Germline assignment: CDR1 MNHEY and CDR2 SMNVEV (reference sequence). This CDR3 spans 14 amino acids. V shed 3 bases and J 5 bases; nucleotides not matched to a gene: 2. This CDR3 is CASSFERETGELFF. The CDR3 DNA follows: TGTGCCAGCAGTTTTGAGCGGGAGACCGGGGAGCTGTTTTTT.

The chain recombines TRBV11-3 with TRBJ2-5, with D possibly matching TRBD2 (6 bases). This CDR3 comprises 16 residues. Per germline, CDR1 SGHNT and CDR2 YENEEA. V lost 5 bases to trimming and J lost 1 base, with 17 bases between them. CDR3 sequence (DNA): TGTGCCAGCAGCGCCGGGAGCAGGGTTCCCCAAGAGACCCAGTACTTC. This sequence encodes CASSAGSRVPQETQYF.

The rearrangement links TRBV4-1 to TRBJ1-2; unclear D gene. Germline lookup yields CDR1 MGHRA and CDR2 YSYEKL. The V gene lost 3 bases and the J gene lost 0 bases, with 8 bases spanning the gap. The CDR3 spans 14 residues. Here the CDR3 reads CASSQTTANYGYTF. The CDR3 DNA follows: TGCGCCAGCAGCCAGACTACAGCTAACTATGGCTACACCTTC.